What follows are 19 T cell receptor beta chains derived from one specimen sequenced in a study of T cells after posttransplantation cyclophosphamide. Some clones are missing from TCRdb's copy, which holds only in-frame ones; the method was immunoSEQ multiplex PCR. The table records nearly 25,000 clones without singletons, the ten largest covering less than 5.5%. Sample: PBMCs. These receptors all stem from a woman aged 50 to 60 in good health, CMV-negative, and a related stem cell transplant donor.

This clone was seen ten or more times. The chain links TRBV7-3 to TRBJ2-1, with D perhaps TRBD1 (7 bases). V dropped 5 bases and J dropped 6 bases, with 17 bases sitting between them. Germline V gives CDR1 SGHTA, CDR2 FQGTGA. This CDR3 spans 15 amino acids. The CDR3 reads CASSLRAGGGNEQFF. The CDR3 DNA follows: TGTGCCAGCAGCCTACGGGCAGGGGGAGGCAATGAGCAGTTCTTC.

In its sample, this clone was seen many times. This chain connects TRBV10-3 to TRBJ1-6, with D hard to call. CDR1 is ENHRY and CDR2 is SYGVKD in the germline V gene. Trimming took 3 bases from V and 0 from J, leaving 15 bases between them. There are 18 residues in the CDR3. The CDR3 DNA reads TGTGCCATCAGTGAATACGACTCACTCAACTCCTATAATTCACCCCTCCACTTT. The encoded protein is CAISEYDSLNSYNSPLHF.

In its sample, this clone was seen many times. The CDR3 here is CASSGDRGFANTIYF. CDR3 nucleotides: TGTGCCAGCAGTGGAGACAGGGGATTTGCGAACACCATATATTTT. The V gene is TRBV25-1, the J gene TRBJ1-3, with 8 positions matching TRBD1. The CDR3 runs 15 residues. J was trimmed by 7 bases and V by 4 bases; bases with no gene match: 9. Germline V gene lookup returns CDR1 MGHDK and CDR2 SYGVNS.

This clone was seen repeatedly, ten times or more. This chain uses TRBV5-1 with TRBJ2-2; 8 bases line up with TRBD2. Germline-derived CDR1 and CDR2 are SGHRS and YFSETQ. V dropped 0 bases and J dropped 5; count of bases not matched to a gene: 3. This CDR3 has 15 amino acids. For the CDR3, the DNA is TGCGCCAGCAGCTTGGTAGCGGGAAAGACCGGGGAGCTGTTTTTT. Translating it yields CASSLVAGKTGELFF.

This clone was seen at least ten times. The chain couples TRBV4-3 to TRBJ2-7, with a tentative D call TRBD2 (6 bases). The CDR3 runs 14 residues. Trimming removed 2 bases from V and 2 bases from J, with 10 bases in between. Germline CDR1 is LGHNA and CDR2 is YSLEER. CDR3 residues: CASSQSRGTYEQYF. The CDR3 coding sequence is TGCGCCAGCAGCCAAAGCCGGGGGACCTACGAGCAGTACTTC.

This clone occurred many times. The gene calls are TRBV6-6 and TRBJ2-7; TRBD2 is a possible D gene (5 bases). In germline, CDR1 is MNHNY, CDR2 SVGAGI (reference sequence). This CDR3 spans 14 amino acids. Trimming pared 7 bases from V and 0 bases from J, leaving 13 bases between. This CDR3 reads CASNPGGSSYEQYF. CDR3 bases: TGTGCCAGCAACCCCGGAGGAAGCTCCTACGAGCAGTACTTC.

This clone was found many times. This chain joins TRBV6-6 and TRBJ2-7, with D possibly being TRBD2 (7 bases). Germline CDR1 reads MNHNY; CDR2 reads SVGAGI (reference sequence). The CDR3 length is 16 residues. V was pared by 1 base and J by 0 bases, with 13 bases between. In nucleotides, the CDR3 is TGTGCCAGCAGTTACTTCGGGCGGGGGCGCTCCTACGAGCAGTACTTC. Translation gives CASSYFGRGRSYEQYF.

The table lists this clone with many counts. This sequence joins TRBV27 and TRBJ2-2; 7 bases map to TRBD2. Germline V CDR1 and CDR2: MNHEY, SMNVEV (reference sequence). The CDR3 runs 15 residues. Unmatched junction bases numbered 0, after V lost 2 bases and J lost 0 bases. CDR3 in amino acids: CASSLGTTNTGELFF. Written as DNA, the CDR3 is TGTGCCAGCAGTTTAGGGACTACGAACACCGGGGAGCTGTTTTTT.

This clone was seen ten or more times. The chain joins TRBV6-6 to TRBJ1-1; possibly TRBD1 for D (6 bases). Trimming removed 6 bases from V and 1 base from J, with 15 bases in between. Per germline, CDR1 MNHNY and CDR2 SVGAGI (reference sequence). This CDR3 comprises 15 residues. The CDR3 nucleotides are TGTGCCAGCAGGGACTGGGGGCAGGCGAACACTGAAGCTTTCTTT. Translating it yields CASRDWGQANTEAFF.

This clone was observed at least ten times. The chain recombines TRBV2 with TRBJ2-2; TRBD2 might be the D (5 bases). CDR1 is SNHLY and CDR2 is FYNNEI in the germline V gene. The CDR3 is made up of 16 amino acids. Trimming took off 6 bases at V and 3 bases at J, with 17 bases between the two ends. The CDR3 reads CASRISRGSHTGELFF. CDR3 nucleotide sequence: TGTGCCAGCAGAATTTCCAGAGGGTCCCACACCGGGGAGCTGTTTTTT. Filled out from reference TRBV2 and TRBJ2-2, the complete variable domain reads EPEVTQTPSHQVTQMGQEVILRCVPISNHLYFYWYRQILGQKVEFLVSFYNNEISEKSEIFDDQFSVERPDGSNFTLKIRSTKLEDSAMYFCASRISRGSHTGELFFGEGSRLTVL.

This clone has ten or more counts. The rearrangement joins TRBV28 to TRBJ1-4; tentative D call: TRBD1 (6 bases). From germline, CDR1 is MDHEN and CDR2 SYDVKM. V lost 7 bases and J lost 8, with 17 bases in between. The CDR3 contains 14 residues. DNA for the CDR3: TGTGCCAGCACCCTTCTGGGGGCCCCCGAAAAACTGTTTTTT. This codes for CASTLLGAPEKLFF.

The sample holds many counts of this clone. The V call is TRBV18, the J call TRBJ2-6; D is perhaps TRBD1 (5 bases). This CDR3 is 16 amino acids long. V shed 3 bases and J shed 1 base, with 10 bases lying between them. Germline V CDR1 and CDR2: KGHSH, LQKENI. CDR3 bases: TGTGCCAGCTCACCCAATGGGGCATCTGGGGCCAACGTCCTGACTTTC. Its protein is CASSPNGASGANVLTF.

This clone appeared many times. J is TRBJ1-2 and V is TRBV7-2, with D perhaps matching TRBD1 (5 bases). The germline V gene encodes CDR1 SGHTA and CDR2 FQGNSA. Trimming pared 8 bases from V and 7 bases from J, leaving 14 bases between. CDR3 length: 12 amino acids. CDR3 DNA sequence: TGTGCCAGCTCCCCATCAGGGTCTGGCTACACCTTC. Its translation is CASSPSGSGYTF.

This clone was recorded at least ten times. This sequence joins TRBV10-3 and TRBJ2-1; 12 nucleotides line up with TRBD2. Per the germline V gene, CDR1 is ENHRY and CDR2 is SYGVKD. J was trimmed by 6 bases and V by 9 bases; bases with no gene match: 6. The CDR3 sequence is 14 residues long. DNA for the CDR3: TGTGCCATGAGCTCTAGCGGGAGGGTCAATGAGCAGTTCTTC. Translated, it gives CAMSSSGRVNEQFF.

This clone was counted many times. The V gene is TRBV7-3, the J gene TRBJ2-1; D remains ambiguous. Deletions cut 1 base from V and 6 bases from J, with 7 bases between. This CDR3 has 13 residues. Germline loops: CDR1 SGHTA, CDR2 FQGTGA. The CDR3 region has the DNA TGTGCCAGCAGCTTAAGAGTCTCCAATGAGCAGTTCTTC. It codes for CASSLRVSNEQFF.

This clone was observed many times. The chain links TRBV6-1 to TRBJ2-5, with 8 nucleotides matching TRBD1. V lost 6 bases and J lost 4; bases outside the gene matches: 10. Germline CDR1 and CDR2: MNHNS and SASEGT. This CDR3 spans 15 amino acids. For the CDR3, the DNA is TGTGCCAGCAGCACCGGGACAGGTTTTCTAGAGACCCAGTACTTC. Translated: CASSTGTGFLETQYF.

This clone was recorded many times. In nucleotides, the CDR3 is TGTGCCAGTAGTATATCGGAACGACGGGAGAACACTGAAGCTTTCTTT. It codes for CASSISERRENTEAFF. The rearrangement links TRBV19 to TRBJ1-1; D unresolved. The CDR3 is made up of 16 amino acids. Germline CDR1 reads LNHDA; CDR2 reads SQIVND (reference sequence). V lost 2 bases to trimming and J lost 1 base, with 14 bases between them.

This clone was seen many times. The genes are TRBV7-9 and TRBJ1-1; D unresolved. V was cut by 5 bases and J by 0 bases, with 7 bases left in between. This CDR3 has 13 amino acids. CDR1 and CDR2 from the germline V gene are SEHNR and FQNEAQ (reference sequence). CDR3 DNA: TGTGCCAGCAGCGAGACAATGAACACTGAAGCTTTCTTT. Protein sequence: CASSETMNTEAFF. The full variable domain, completed using reference TRBV7-9 and TRBJ1-1, is DTGVSQNPRHKITKRGQNVTFRCDPISEHNRLYWYRQTLGQGPEFLTYFQNEAQLEKSRLLSDRFSAERPKGSFSTLEIQRTEQGDSAMYLCASSETMNTEAFFGQGTRLTVV.

This clone was observed at least ten times. The chain carries TRBV18 and TRBJ2-7; D is uncertain. The V end lost 3 bases, the J end lost 6 bases, and 9 bases lay between the germline ends. The CDR3 has 12 residues. Germline V lookup: CDR1 KGHSH, CDR2 LQKENI. This chain's CDR3 is CASSPAEREQYF. The CDR3 bases are TGTGCCAGCTCACCGGCAGAGCGCGAGCAGTACTTC.